The subject of this entry is one T cell receptor beta chain. V was clipped by 3 bases and J by 2 bases; unmatched bases: 10. The CDR3 length is 17 residues. Germline CDR1 and CDR2: SGHAT and FQNNGV. The data stem from a study of blood T cell repertoires in COVID-19. Looking at the study overall: Both acute and convalescent COVID-19 samples were obtained from the United States, Italy and Spain. Sample material is recorded as cDNA or gDNA derived from T cells, B-cell-depleted T cells, or PBMCs.

Participants were aged about 18 to 89 years, lived in 24 US areas, and enrolled virtually. Cohorts were determined from participant-reported clinical history. The assay was immunoSEQ multiplex PCR, and TCRdb's table has in-frame clones only and misses some. This sample carries 390,000 or so clones, 80% to 90% of them seen once, and the ten largest clones take less than 1.2%. The chain has TRBV11-2 and TRBJ1-2, with TRBD1 identical over 9 bases. The sequence came from a man younger than 30 who had recovered from COVID-19. The sequenced sample consisted of PBMCs or T cells enriched from blood (not recorded which). CDR3 protein: CASSFQQGAFGNYGYTF. The DNA of the CDR3 is TGTGCCAGCAGCTTTCAACAGGGGGCGTTCGGGAACTATGGCTACACCTTC.